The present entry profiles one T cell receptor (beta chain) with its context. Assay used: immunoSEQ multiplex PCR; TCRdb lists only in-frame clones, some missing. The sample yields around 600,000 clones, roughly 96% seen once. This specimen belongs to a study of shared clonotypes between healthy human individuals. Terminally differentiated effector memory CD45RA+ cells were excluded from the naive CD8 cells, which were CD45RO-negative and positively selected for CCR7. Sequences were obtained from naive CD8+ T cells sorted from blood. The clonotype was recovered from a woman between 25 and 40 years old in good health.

CDR3 region: CASSYRIQGLNTGELFF. The CDR3 region has the DNA TGTGCCAGCAGTTACCGAATTCAGGGACTGAACACCGGGGAGCTGTTTTTT. V usage is TRBV6-7 and J usage is TRBJ2-2; TRBD2 might be the D (6 bases). TRBV6-7 belongs to the ORF category, with a function that is uncertain. Trimming pared 2 bases from V and 1 base from J, leaving 14 bases between. This CDR3 has 17 residues.